A single sample gave rise to the 18 T cell receptor beta chains below, sequenced in a study of cytomegalovirus exposure and HLA in healthy donors. Both 60 Vbeta primers and 13 Jbeta primers went into the PCR. The assay was immunoSEQ multiplex PCR, and TCRdb's table has in-frame clones only and misses some. The repertoire has 150,000 to 200,000 clones, 70% to 85% of them found once; the top ten carry 4% to 6%. The specimen sequenced was PBMCs. These receptors were obtained from a man aged 18 to 30 in good health and CMV-seronegative.

This clone was recorded a few times. V is TRBV9 and J is TRBJ2-1; the D gene is possibly TRBD1 (5 bases). The CDR3 has 15 residues. Trimming removed 4 bases at V and 6 bases at J, with 17 bases between. Germline lookup yields CDR1 SGDLS and CDR2 YYNGEE. CDR3 loop: CASSPGLTDLNEQFF. In DNA, the CDR3 is TGTGCCAGCAGCCCCGGGCTGACAGACCTCAATGAGCAGTTCTTC.

The V call is TRBV7-9, the J call TRBJ2-5, with 7 bases matching TRBD2. Germline values: CDR1 SEHNR, CDR2 FQNEAQ (reference sequence). V gave up 2 bases and J gave up 3 bases; unmatched junction bases: 3. This CDR3 is built from 14 residues. The chain's CDR3 is CASSLRLAEETQYF. The CDR3 DNA is TGTGCCAGCAGCTTACGGCTAGCGGAAGAGACCCAGTACTTC.

V usage is TRBV7-6 and J usage is TRBJ2-3, with D tentatively TRBD1 (6 bases). The V and J ends lost 3 bases and 6 bases respectively, with 22 bases between them. This CDR3 contains 17 residues. CDR1 and CDR2 from the germline V gene are SGHVS and FNYEAQ. The DNA of the CDR3 is TGTGCCAGCAGCTTGGGGGCTGGCGCCTTTAGTCCCGATACGCAGTATTTT. Its translation: CASSLGAGAFSPDTQYF. Full variable domain (missing parts from reference TRBV7-6 and TRBJ2-3): GAGVSQSPRYKVTKRGQDVALRCDPISGHVSLYWYRQALGQGPEFLTYFNYEAQQDKSGLPNDRFSAERPEGSISTLTIQRTEQRDSAMYRCASSLGAGAFSPDTQYFGPGTRLTVL.

The chain links TRBV9 to TRBJ2-3, with D possibly TRBD2 on 5 matching bases. The germline V gene encodes CDR1 SGDLS and CDR2 YYNGEE. The CDR3 spans 15 residues. V shed 4 bases and J shed 5 bases, with 17 bases lying between them. CDR3 sequence: CASSPRPKAEDTQYF. The CDR3, as DNA: TGTGCCAGCAGCCCTCGACCCAAAGCGGAAGATACGCAGTATTTT.

The chain carries TRBV11-2 and TRBJ2-7; 8 positions match TRBD1. Per the germline V gene, CDR1 is SGHAT and CDR2 is FQNNGV. The CDR3 length is 16 residues. Losses at the gene ends were 0 bases for V and 7 bases for J; bases not matched to a gene: 11. The CDR3 loop is CASSLDHGRGRREQYF. DNA of the CDR3: TGTGCCAGCAGCTTAGATCATGGCAGGGGGCGTCGAGAGCAGTACTTC.

J is TRBJ2-2 and V is TRBV5-1; D gene unclear. Germline V CDR1 and CDR2: SGHRS, YFSETQ. CDR3 length: 14 residues. Trimming shortened V by 0 bases and J by 5 bases, and 8 bases separated the two germline ends. CDR3 bases: TGCGCCAGCAGCTTGGGGTGGCAGACCGGGGAGCTGTTTTTT. This gives the protein CASSLGWQTGELFF.

The J gene is TRBJ2-1, the V gene TRBV6-1; maybe TRBD2 (5 bases). CDR3 length: 13 residues. The V and J ends lost 1 base and 10 bases respectively, with 11 bases between them. Germline V gene sequence: CDR1 MNHNS, CDR2 SASEGT. In nucleotides, the CDR3 is TGTGCCAGCAGTGAAGTCTCGCAGCGGGAGCAGTTCTTC. Encoded protein: CASSEVSQREQFF.

The CDR3: CASSQDSPQGVYTEAFF. The CDR3 DNA follows: TGCGCCAGCAGCCAAGACTCCCCACAGGGTGTGTACACTGAAGCTTTCTTT. V usage is TRBV4-3 and J usage is TRBJ1-1, with D possibly TRBD1 on 6 matching bases. This CDR3 comprises 17 residues. With 0 bases removed from V and 3 bases from J, the gap between germline ends came to 17 bases. CDR1 and CDR2 from the germline V gene are LGHNA and YSLEER.

This sequence joins TRBV28 and TRBJ1-5; D gene ambiguous. Germline V lookup: CDR1 MDHEN, CDR2 SYDVKM. V lost 7 bases and J 2 bases, leaving 18 bases between the germline ends. The CDR3 contains 16 residues. CDR3 loop: CASTDTGGLGNQPQHF. In DNA, the CDR3 is TGTGCCAGCACCGACACCGGAGGATTAGGCAATCAGCCCCAGCATTTT.

Points on this clone: The identical CDR3 is also encoded by other nucleotide sequences in the sample. The chain joins TRBV20-1 to TRBJ2-5; D unresolved. Germline V gives CDR1 DFQATT, CDR2 SNEGSKA (reference sequence). The V gene lost 3 bases and the J gene lost 4 bases, with 3 bases spanning the gap. The CDR3 is 10 amino acids. The CDR3 here is CSARRETQYF. Written as DNA, the CDR3 is TGCAGTGCTAGGCGAGAGACCCAGTACTTC.

The V and J genes are TRBV18 and TRBJ2-3; 8 positions agree with TRBD2. CDR1 KGHSH and CDR2 LQKENI come from the germline V gene. This CDR3 is 14 amino acids long. V was pared by 3 bases and J by 7 bases, with 6 bases of the junction left unmatched. The CDR3 sequence is CASSPREGTYTQYF. CDR3 in DNA: TGTGCCAGCTCACCCCGGGAGGGGACATATACGCAGTATTTT.

The table lists this clone with a count of one. The V gene is TRBV28, the J gene TRBJ2-5; D remains unclear. The CDR3 has 13 amino acids. The V end was cut by 3 bases, the J end by 3 bases, with 8 bases between. CDR1 is MDHEN, CDR2 SYDVKM, per germline. The CDR3 loop is CASSLIDKETQYF. CDR3 in DNA: TGTGCCAGCAGTTTGATAGATAAAGAGACCCAGTACTTC. Drawing the rest from reference TRBV28 and TRBJ2-5, the complete variable domain is DVKVTQSSRYLVKRTGEKVFLECVQDMDHENMFWYRQDPGLGLRLIYFSYDVKMKEKGDIPEGYSVSREKKERFSLILESASTNQTSMYLCASSLIDKETQYFGPGTRLLVL.

The chain couples TRBV6-4 to TRBJ2-7, with 12 bases identical to TRBD2. CDR1 is MRHNA and CDR2 is SNTAGT in the germline V gene. The CDR3 loop spans 16 amino acids. V lost 2 bases to trimming and J lost 3 bases; unmatched junction nucleotides: 5. The CDR3 here is CASSDPLAGGYYEQYF. In DNA form, the CDR3 reads TGTGCCAGCAGTGACCCACTAGCGGGAGGATACTACGAGCAGTACTTC.

This clone was picked up one time. The chain combines TRBV27 with TRBJ1-1; 9 bases map to TRBD1. This CDR3 spans 22 amino acids. Looked up from germline, CDR1 is MNHEY and CDR2 is SMNVEV (reference sequence). V was pared by 6 bases and J by 0 bases, with 26 bases of the junction left unmatched. The CDR3 here is CASRPFFFRDREWPAMNTEAFF. The CDR3 region has the DNA TGTGCCAGCAGACCTTTCTTCTTCCGGGACAGGGAATGGCCCGCCATGAACACTGAAGCTTTCTTT.

This CDR3 is CASSGLTLKGAEAFF. The CDR3 nucleotides read TGTGCCAGCAGCGGGCTGACATTAAAGGGGGCTGAAGCTTTCTTT. The V gene is TRBV7-9, the J gene TRBJ1-1; D is possibly TRBD1 (6 bases). The CDR3 has 15 amino acids. The V gene's germline CDR1 is SEHNR and CDR2 FQNEAQ (reference sequence). The V gene lost 5 bases and the J gene lost 6 bases, with 19 bases spanning the gap. Combining the CDR3 with reference TRBV7-9 and TRBJ1-1 gives the whole variable domain DTGVSQNPRHKITKRGQNVTFRCDPISEHNRLYWYRQTLGQGPEFLTYFQNEAQLEKSRLLSDRFSAERPKGSFSTLEIQRTEQGDSAMYLCASSGLTLKGAEAFFGQGTRLTVV.

This rearrangement joins TRBV28 to TRBJ2-7; 10 positions match TRBD2. Losses at the gene ends were 5 bases for V and 4 bases for J; bases not matched to a gene: 8. Germline CDR1 and CDR2: MDHEN and SYDVKM. CDR3 length: 15 residues. The CDR3 region has the DNA TGTGCCAGCAGTGCCTCGGGACTAGCGAGGTACGAGCAGTACTTC. This translates into CASSASGLARYEQYF.

The genes are TRBV18 and TRBJ2-2; D gene unclear. Trimming took off 1 base at V and 4 bases at J, with 7 bases between the two ends. In germline, CDR1 is KGHSH, CDR2 LQKENI. This CDR3 has 14 amino acids. The CDR3, as DNA: TGTGCCAGCTCACCACGATCGGTCACCGGGGAGCTGTTTTTT. As protein: CASSPRSVTGELFF.

The chain joins TRBV6-4 to TRBJ2-7; TRBD2 matches at 8 bases. Germline V lookup: CDR1 MRHNA, CDR2 SNTAGT. Germline trimming cut 3 bases from V and 4 bases from J; bases unmatched to any gene: 8. This CDR3 region has 15 residues. The CDR3 bases are TGTGCCAGCAGTGAGGAAGCGGGGGTGGGGTACGAGCAGTACTTC. It translates to CASSEEAGVGYEQYF.